The 13 T cell receptor beta chains presented below share a single source sample, sequenced in a study of T cell repertoires in cytomegalovirus infection. TCRdb redid the calling of the reads with MiXCR, one entry per CDR3 protein. The sample contains around 280,000 distinct CDR3 sequences, 9.6% of which appear only once. Sequencing was done on a sample of PBMCs. These receptors originate from a human donor in good health (CMV status not recorded). Some clones in this sample may be carry-over from other donors' samples.

This clonotype has a count of ten or more. The V gene is TRBV28, the J gene TRBJ1-5; D gene uncertain. Germline values: CDR1 MDHEN, CDR2 SYDVKM. V dropped 6 bases and J dropped 5 bases, with 17 bases sitting between them. This CDR3 region has 15 residues. The CDR3 protein is CASRTPDGIHQPQHF. The CDR3 nucleotides are TGTGCCAGCAGGACCCCAGACGGTATTCATCAGCCCCAGCATTTT. Full variable domain (missing parts from reference TRBV28 and TRBJ1-5): DVKVTQSSRYLVKRTGEKVFLECVQDMDHENMFWYRQDPGLGLRLIYFSYDVKMKEKGDIPEGYSVSREKKERFSLILESASTNQTSMYLCASRTPDGIHQPQHFGDGTRLSIL.

This clonotype has a count of ten or more. The V and J genes are TRBV28 and TRBJ2-5; 12 bases are a match to TRBD1. The ends lost 2 bases at V and 3 bases at J; junction bases unmatched: 4. The CDR3 length is 16 residues. Germline V lookup: CDR1 MDHEN, CDR2 SYDVKM. The CDR3 sequence: CASSLRDRGREETQYF. CDR3 coding DNA: TGTGCCAGCAGTTTAAGGGACAGGGGGCGCGAAGAGACCCAGTACTTC.

At least ten counts were recorded for this clonotype. The gene calls are TRBV7-6 and TRBJ2-1; perhaps TRBD2 as D (6 bases). V was cut by 5 bases and J by 6 bases, with 14 bases left in between. The CDR3 contains 14 residues. Looked up from germline, CDR1 is SGHVS and CDR2 is FNYEAQ. Written as DNA, the CDR3 is TGTGCCAGCAGCCGCAGGCGGGGTGGCAATGAGCAGTTCTTC. It codes for CASSRRRGGNEQFF.

In this sample, this clonotype turned up a few times. The rearrangement links TRBV20-1 to TRBJ1-5, with D uncertain. V lost 5 bases and J lost 2, with 13 bases in between. The germline gives CDR1 DFQATT, CDR2 SNEGSKA (reference sequence). The CDR3 runs to 14 residues. Here the CDR3 DNA reads TGCAGTGCTGTCCTTCCTGACCGCAATCAGCCCCAGCATTTT. Translating gives CSAVLPDRNQPQHF.

In this sample, this clonotype turned up a few times. This chain uses TRBV18 with TRBJ2-1; 8 positions agree with TRBD1. The CDR3 runs to 16 residues. CDR1 and CDR2 (germline): KGHSH, LQKENI. Unmatched junction bases numbered 7, after V lost 2 bases and J lost 4 bases. Here the CDR3 reads CASSPWTGMKYNEQFF. Written as DNA, the CDR3 is TGTGCCAGCTCACCATGGACAGGGATGAAGTACAATGAGCAGTTCTTC.

This clonotype showed up many times. The chain couples TRBV6-2 or TRBV6-3 to TRBJ2-7, with 7 nucleotides matching TRBD1. Germline V lookup: CDR1 MNHEY, CDR2 SVGEGT. This CDR3 region has 16 residues. After removal of 6 bases from V and 2 bases from J, the junction contained 13 bases not matched to a gene. Here the CDR3 reads CASRGRTGQNTYEQYV. CDR3 bases: TGTGCCAGCAGGGGACGAACGGGACAGAACACCTACGAGCAGTACGTC.

This clonotype has ten or more counts. The genes are TRBV29-1 and TRBJ2-5; no firm D call. Germline values: CDR1 SQVTM, CDR2 ANQGSEA. The V gene lost 2 bases and the J gene lost 4 bases, with 8 bases spanning the gap. The CDR3 is made up of 12 amino acids. As DNA, the CDR3 is TGCAGCGTTGAACGGGTGGCAGAGACCCAGTACTTC. This sequence encodes CSVERVAETQYF.

Concerning this clonotype itself: Its ends do not fully match the called genes, so a read error is possible. The chain has TRBV29-1 and TRBJ2-2; 8 bases agree with TRBD2. CDR1 and CDR2 (germline): SQVTM, ANQGSEA. The CDR3 length is 15 residues. The CDR3 region has the DNA TGCAGCGTTCAAGAGCGGGGGCAGAACACCGGGGAGCTGTTTTTT. This codes for CSVQERGQNTGELFF.

This clonotype was picked up many times. This chain links TRBV28 with TRBJ1-2, with D maybe TRBD1 (6 bases). The germline V gene has CDR1 MDHEN and CDR2 SYDVKM. The CDR3 loop spans 14 amino acids. The V and J ends lost 5 bases and 8 bases respectively, with 18 bases between them. The CDR3 DNA follows: TGTGCCAGCAGTCCCCCAGGGGAAGGAGCAGGCTACACCTTC. Its translation is CASSPPGEGAGYTF.

Many counts were recorded for this clonotype. The chain links TRBV7-2 to TRBJ1-3, with 9 nucleotides matching TRBD1. CDR1 is SGHTA and CDR2 is FQGNSA in the germline V gene. J gave up 0 bases and V 5 bases, and 14 bases lay outside the gene matches. The CDR3 is 19 amino acids. The CDR3 DNA reads as TGTGCCAGCAGCCTCCTTTTGGGACAGGGATTCTTCTCTGGAAACACCATATATTTT. Translating gives CASSLLLGQGFFSGNTIYF.

The table lists this clonotype with a few counts. The chain combines TRBV5-1 with TRBJ1-1; TRBD1 agrees at 7 bases. The CDR3 totals 14 residues. Germline trimming cut 4 bases from V and 4 bases from J; bases unmatched to any gene: 7. Germline loops: CDR1 SGHRS, CDR2 YFSETQ. The chain's CDR3 is CASSGRQGGTEAFF. The CDR3 DNA follows: TGCGCCAGCAGCGGAAGACAGGGTGGCACTGAAGCTTTCTTT. The full variable domain, completed using reference TRBV5-1 and TRBJ1-1, is KAGVTQTPRYLIKTRGQQVTLSCSPISGHRSVSWYQQTPGQGLQFLFEYFSETQRNKGNFPGRFSGRQFSNSRSEMNVSTLELGDSALYLCASSGRQGGTEAFFGQGTRLTVV.

The chain employs TRBV18 and TRBJ2-7; a possible D gene is TRBD1 (6 bases). The CDR3 is made up of 16 amino acids. The germline gives CDR1 KGHSH, CDR2 LQKENI. V lost 3 bases and J 2 bases, leaving 17 bases between the germline ends. The CDR3 spells CASSPERTVSTYEQYV. The CDR3 bases are TGTGCCAGCTCACCGGAGCGGACAGTCTCGACCTACGAGCAGTACGTC.

This clonotype was recorded many times. The J gene is TRBJ2-3, the V gene TRBV7-2; D may correspond to TRBD1 or TRBD2 (6 bases each). Germline values: CDR1 SGHTA, CDR2 FQGNSA. The length of the CDR3 is 13 residues. V was trimmed by 6 bases and J by 5 bases, leaving 12 bases between them. The CDR3 region has the DNA TGTGCCAGCAGTCCCGGGGGCCGAGATACGCAGTATTTT. Protein sequence: CASSPGGRDTQYF.